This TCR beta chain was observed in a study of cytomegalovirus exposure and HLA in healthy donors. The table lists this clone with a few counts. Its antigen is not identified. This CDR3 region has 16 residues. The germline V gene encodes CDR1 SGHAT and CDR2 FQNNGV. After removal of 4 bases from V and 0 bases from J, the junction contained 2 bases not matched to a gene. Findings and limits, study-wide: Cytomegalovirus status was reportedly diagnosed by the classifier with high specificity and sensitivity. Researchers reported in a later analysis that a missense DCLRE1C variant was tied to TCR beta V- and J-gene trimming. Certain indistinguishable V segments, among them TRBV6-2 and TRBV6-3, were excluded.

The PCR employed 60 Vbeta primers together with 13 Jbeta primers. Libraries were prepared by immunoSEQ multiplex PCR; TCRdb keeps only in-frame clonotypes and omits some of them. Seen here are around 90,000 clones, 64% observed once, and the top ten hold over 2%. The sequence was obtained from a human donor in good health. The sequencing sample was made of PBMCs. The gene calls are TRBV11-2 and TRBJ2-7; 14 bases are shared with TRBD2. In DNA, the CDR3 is TGTGCCAGCAGCTCGGGACTAGCGGGGGACTCCTACGAGCAGTACTTC. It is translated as CASSSGLAGDSYEQYF.